A selection of T cell receptor beta chains follows, all from one sample in a study of T cell changes during pregnancy in multiple sclerosis. TCRdb keeps only in-frame clones here, not all; method: immunoSEQ multiplex PCR. The sample includes 18,000 or so clones, over 70% of them seen just once. The material sequenced was CD8+ T cells from peripheral blood mononuclear cells, taken in the third trimester of pregnancy. The origin of the receptors is a female donor in good health, enrolled as a control in a pregnancy study. The CDR3 runs from the conserved cysteine through the conserved F or W. D genes are given only for firm matches. A row's size may be missing; if present it is once, few, many or a size class.

d_call,clone_size,v_call,j_call,cdr3_nt,cdr3_aa
TRBD2,.,TRBV28,TRBJ2-3,TGTGCCAGCAGTTTATCTATACATCTAGCGGGAGGGGTAGATACGCAGTATTTT,CASSLSIHLAGGVDTQYF
TRBD1,.,TRBV15,TRBJ1-4,TGTGCCACCAGCAGAGAGGGACAGGGTAGTGAAAAACTGTTTTTT,CATSREGQGSEKLFF
TRBD1,.,TRBV7-9,TRBJ2-3,TGTGCCAGCAGCGACGACAGGGATAGAGATACGCAGTATTTT,CASSDDRDRDTQYF
.,.,TRBV4-3,TRBJ2-7,TGCGCCAGCAGCCAAGAAAGTCAGGCCTACGAGCAGTACTTC,CASSQESQAYEQYF
TRBD2,.,TRBV27,TRBJ2-1,TGTGCCAACCTTCCAGCGGGAGCGTCCCACAATGAGCAGTTCTTC,CANLPAGASHNEQFF
TRBD2,.,TRBV29-1,TRBJ2-1,TGCAGCGTGGTGGGGGGGGTCTCTTACAATGAGCAGTTCTTC,CSVVGGVSYNEQFF
TRBD2,.,TRBV10-3,TRBJ2-7,TGTGCCATCAGTGAGGTGGTAGCGGGATCCTACGAGCAGTACTTC,CAISEVVAGSYEQYF
.,.,TRBV27,TRBJ2-3,TGTGCCAGCAGTGCCTCCGGGACTTTTAGCACAGATACGCAGTATTTT,CASSASGTFSTDTQYF
TRBD1,once,TRBV27,TRBJ2-6,TGTGCCAGCAGTCCGCGGACAGGACAAGGCTCTGGGGCCAACGTCCTGACTTTC,CASSPRTGQGSGANVLTF
TRBD1,.,TRBV7-6,TRBJ2-4,TGTGCCAGCAGCAAATCCGGGACAGGGGATGCCAAAAACATTCAGTACTTC,CASSKSGTGDAKNIQYF
.,.,TRBV13,TRBJ1-2,TGTGCCAGCAGCATACAGGGTTATAATGGCTACACCTTC,CASSIQGYNGYTF
.,.,TRBV7-8,TRBJ2-1,TGTGCCAGCACCCTAACCCACGGGACAACGAACAATGAGCAGTTCTTC,CASTLTHGTTNNEQFF
TRBD2,.,TRBV11-2,TRBJ2-6,TGTGCCAGCAGCCCCCTTTGGACTAGTGGGGTCTGGGCCAACGTCCTGACTTTC,CASSPLWTSGVWANVLTF
TRBD1,.,TRBV6-5,TRBJ2-2,TGTGCCAGCAGTACATACAGGGGGAACACCGGGGAGCTGTTTTTT,CASSTYRGNTGELFF
.,few,TRBV2,TRBJ2-3,TGTGCCAGCAGTTACGGGACTGCTAGCACAGATACGCAGTATTTT,CASSYGTASTDTQYF
TRBD2,.,TRBV27,TRBJ2-5,TGTGCCAGCAGTTTAACTAGCGGGAGGGCCGAGACCCAGTACTTC,CASSLTSGRAETQYF
.,.,TRBV15,TRBJ1-5,TGTGCCACCAGACATGCCGATAGCAATCAGCCCCAGCATTTT,CATRHADSNQPQHF
.,large,TRBV7-2,TRBJ2-7,TGTGCCAGCAGCCCTCCCATCAGCGACCTCTTCTACGAGCAGTACTTC,CASSPPISDLFYEQYF
TRBD1,.,TRBV6-4,TRBJ2-3,TGTGCCAGCTCCGGACAGGGCTCCACAGATACGCAGTATTTT,CASSGQGSTDTQYF
TRBD2,.,TRBV6-5,TRBJ2-1,TGTGCCAGCAGTTACACACCCGCGGGGGGCGAGCAGTTCTTC,CASSYTPAGGEQFF
.,once,TRBV5-1,TRBJ1-1,TGCGCCAGCAGGCAGGTTAACACTGAAGCTTTCTTT,CASRQVNTEAFF
TRBD1,.,TRBV27,TRBJ1-1,TGTGCCAGCAGTTTGGGGACAGCCCACACTGAAGCTTTCTTT,CASSLGTAHTEAFF
.,.,TRBV25-1,TRBJ1-4,TGTGCCAGCAGTGCCGCCGGGAGATATGAAAAACTGTTTTTT,CASSAAGRYEKLFF
TRBD2,.,TRBV7-2,TRBJ2-5,TGTGCCAGCAGCGCCGCTAGCGGCCAAGAGACCCAGTACTTC,CASSAASGQETQYF
.,.,TRBV6-6,TRBJ2-1,TGTGCCAGCAGCCCCGGGTCCTCCCGATACAATGAGCAGTTCTTC,CASSPGSSRYNEQFF
.,.,TRBV13,TRBJ2-1,TGTGCCAGCAGCTCAACGGGTTACCGGGACTCCAATTATGAGCAGTTCTTC,CASSSTGYRDSNYEQFF
TRBD1,.,TRBV6-1,TRBJ2-1,TGTGCCAGCAGTGAAGCGGCAGGGGGCTCCTACAATGAGCAGTTCTTC,CASSEAAGGSYNEQFF
.,once,TRBV12-5,TRBJ1-1,TGTGCTAGTGGTTTTCCGGGGTACACTGAAGCTTTCTTT,CASGFPGYTEAFF
TRBD1,.,TRBV7-8,TRBJ1-1,TGTGCCAGCAGCTGGGACAGGGGGCGTGGGAGCACTGAAGCTTTCTTT,CASSWDRGRGSTEAFF
.,medium-sized,TRBV15,TRBJ2-6,TGTGCCACCAGCCAAACCGGGGGCTCTGGGGCCAACGTCCTGACTTTC,CATSQTGGSGANVLTF
.,few,TRBV27,TRBJ2-5,TGTGCCAGCAGTCCAGGGCAATCGTACCAAGAGACCCAGTACTTC,CASSPGQSYQETQYF
TRBD1,.,TRBV4-1,TRBJ1-5,TGCGCCAGCAGCCAGGCGACAGGGCTCCTGAATCAGCCCCAGCATTTT,CASSQATGLLNQPQHF
TRBD1,.,TRBV11-2,TRBJ1-2,TGTGCCAGCAGCTTCGGGGACAGTAACTATGGCTACACCTTC,CASSFGDSNYGYTF
.,medium-sized,TRBV14,TRBJ1-1,TGTGCCAGCAGCCAAGTGCAGGGCGAGGCTTTCTTT,CASSQVQGEAFF
.,.,TRBV7-8,TRBJ2-3,TGTGCCAGCAGCTTCCAGGGGGATACGCAGTATTTT,CASSFQGDTQYF
.,.,TRBV9,TRBJ2-5,TGTGCCAGCAGCGTAGAGTTGGGGGCCGGAGAGACCCAGTACTTC,CASSVELGAGETQYF
.,.,TRBV4-3,TRBJ2-6,TGCGCCAGCAGCCAAGATATAGGACGGGGTCTCTCTGGGGCCAACGTCCTGACTTTC,CASSQDIGRGLSGANVLTF
.,.,TRBV15,TRBJ2-1,TGTGCCACCAGCAGAGCCCGAGATGCCTACAATGAGCAGTTCTTC,CATSRARDAYNEQFF
TRBD1,medium-sized,TRBV6-1,TRBJ1-6,TGTGCCAGCCTTGGACAGGGAGATTACAATTCACCCCTCCACTTT,CASLGQGDYNSPLHF
TRBD2,.,TRBV19,TRBJ2-3,TGTGCCAGTAGTATTAGCGGGGGGGCGACAGATACGCAGTATTTT,CASSISGGATDTQYF
TRBD2,.,TRBV6-6,TRBJ2-7,TGTGCCAGCAGTTACTCCCCTAGCGGTTCCTCCTACGAGCAGTACTTC,CASSYSPSGSSYEQYF
.,.,TRBV15,TRBJ2-5,TGTGCCACCACTCCTGATCGCACAGGGTGGGAGACCCAGTACTTC,CATTPDRTGWETQYF
.,.,TRBV20-1,TRBJ2-1,TGCAGTGTAGTAAGGGGAAATGAGCAGTTCTTC,CSVVRGNEQFF
.,.,TRBV6-5,TRBJ2-1,TGTGCCAGCAGTGCTACTTGGTACGGTGAGCAGTTCTTC,CASSATWYGEQFF
.,.,TRBV27,TRBJ1-5,TGTGCCAGCAGTTTAGTGAGTCCGACCTCGGGGCAGCCCCAGCATTTT,CASSLVSPTSGQPQHF
.,.,TRBV19,TRBJ1-2,TGTGCCAGTATGGCCTCAGCTAACTATGGCTACACCTTC,CASMASANYGYTF
.,large,TRBV28,TRBJ2-5,TGTGCCAGCAGTCTAACAGGGTTAGAGACCCAGTACTTC,CASSLTGLETQYF
.,.,TRBV28,TRBJ2-7,TGTGCCAGCAGTGGTAGTCCTAGCCCCTACGAGCAGTACTTC,CASSGSPSPYEQYF
TRBD1,.,TRBV10-3,TRBJ1-6,TGTGCCATCAGTGAGTCACGGACAGGGGATTCACCCCTCCACTTT,CAISESRTGDSPLHF
.,.,TRBV4-1,TRBJ2-7,TGCGCCAGCAGCCAGGAAACGGACAGCTACGAGCAGTACTTC,CASSQETDSYEQYF
TRBD2,once,TRBV6-5,TRBJ2-3,TGTGCCAGCAATCCCCTAGCGGGAGTAGCAGATACGCAGTATTTT,CASNPLAGVADTQYF
TRBD1,.,TRBV13,TRBJ2-7,TGTGCCAGCAGCTTTGGACAGGGGGCGAACGAGCAGTACTTC,CASSFGQGANEQYF